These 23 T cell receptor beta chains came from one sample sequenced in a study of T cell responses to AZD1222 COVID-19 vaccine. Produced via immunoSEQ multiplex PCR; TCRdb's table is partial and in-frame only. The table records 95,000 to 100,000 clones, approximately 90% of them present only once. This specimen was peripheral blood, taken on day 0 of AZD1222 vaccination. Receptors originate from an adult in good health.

CDR3 bases: TGCGCCAGCAGTAAGGCGGGTATGCAGGAGACCCAGTACTTC. This gives the protein CASSKAGMQETQYF. This chain links TRBV5-1 with TRBJ2-5; maybe TRBD2 (5 bases). Trimming stripped 5 bases from V and 5 bases from J, with 16 bases between. Germline V gene data show CDR1 as SGHRS and CDR2 as YFSETQ. CDR3 size: 14 residues.

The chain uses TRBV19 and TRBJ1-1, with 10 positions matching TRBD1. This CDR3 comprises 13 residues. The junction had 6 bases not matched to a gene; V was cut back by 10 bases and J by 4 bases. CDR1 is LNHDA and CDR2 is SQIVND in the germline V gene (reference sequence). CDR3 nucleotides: TGTGCCACCCGGACAGGGGGTATCACTGAAGCTTTCTTT. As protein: CATRTGGITEAFF.

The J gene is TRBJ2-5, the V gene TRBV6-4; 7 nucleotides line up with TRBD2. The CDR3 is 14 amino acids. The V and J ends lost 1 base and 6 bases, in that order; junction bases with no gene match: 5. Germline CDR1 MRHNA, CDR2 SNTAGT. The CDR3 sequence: CASSDWRGNQTQYF. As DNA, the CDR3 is TGTGCCAGCAGTGACTGGCGGGGGAATCAGACCCAGTACTTC.

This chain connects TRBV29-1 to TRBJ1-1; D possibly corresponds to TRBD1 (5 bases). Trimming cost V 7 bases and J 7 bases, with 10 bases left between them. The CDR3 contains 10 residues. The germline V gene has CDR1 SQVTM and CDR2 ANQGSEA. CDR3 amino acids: CSADQGEAFF. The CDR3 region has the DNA TGCAGCGCCGATCAGGGTGAAGCTTTCTTT.

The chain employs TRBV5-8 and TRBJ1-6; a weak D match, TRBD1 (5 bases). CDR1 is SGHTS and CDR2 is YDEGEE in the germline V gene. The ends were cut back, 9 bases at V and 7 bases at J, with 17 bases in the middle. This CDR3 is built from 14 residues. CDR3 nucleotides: TGTGCCACCTACCTGCGGGGGGTCAATTCACCCCTCCACTTT. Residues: CATYLRGVNSPLHF.

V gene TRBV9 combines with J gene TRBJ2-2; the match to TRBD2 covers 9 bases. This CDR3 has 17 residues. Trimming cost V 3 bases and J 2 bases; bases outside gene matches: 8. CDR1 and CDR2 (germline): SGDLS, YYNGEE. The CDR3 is CASSAAAGGQNTGELFF. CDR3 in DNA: TGTGCCAGCAGCGCGGCAGCGGGGGGCCAAAACACCGGGGAGCTGTTTTTT.

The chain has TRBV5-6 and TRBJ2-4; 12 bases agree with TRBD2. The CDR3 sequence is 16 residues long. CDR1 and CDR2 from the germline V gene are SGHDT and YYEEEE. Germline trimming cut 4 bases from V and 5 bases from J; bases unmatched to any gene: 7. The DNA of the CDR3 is TGTGCCAGCAGCCCGGGACTAGCGGGTGGTGAAAACATTCAGTACTTC. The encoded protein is CASSPGLAGGENIQYF. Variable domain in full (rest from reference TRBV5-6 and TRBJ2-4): DAGVTQSPTHLIKTRGQQVTLRCSPKSGHDTVSWYQQALGQGPQFIFQYYEEEERQRGNFPDRFSGHQFPNYSSELNVNALLLGDSALYLCASSPGLAGGENIQYFGAGTRLSVL.

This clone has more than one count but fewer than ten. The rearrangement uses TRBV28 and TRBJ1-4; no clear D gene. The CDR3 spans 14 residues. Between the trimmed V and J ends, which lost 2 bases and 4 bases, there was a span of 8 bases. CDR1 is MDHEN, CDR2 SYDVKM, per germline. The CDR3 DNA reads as TGTGCCAGCAGTTTAGGAGGGTATAATGAAAAACTGTTTTTT. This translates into CASSLGGYNEKLFF.

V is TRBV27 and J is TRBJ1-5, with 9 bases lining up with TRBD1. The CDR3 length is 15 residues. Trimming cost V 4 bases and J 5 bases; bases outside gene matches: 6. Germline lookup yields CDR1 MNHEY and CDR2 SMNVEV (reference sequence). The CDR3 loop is CASSSYRGLDQPQHF. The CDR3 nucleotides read TGTGCCAGCAGTTCCTACAGGGGGCTTGATCAGCCCCAGCATTTT.

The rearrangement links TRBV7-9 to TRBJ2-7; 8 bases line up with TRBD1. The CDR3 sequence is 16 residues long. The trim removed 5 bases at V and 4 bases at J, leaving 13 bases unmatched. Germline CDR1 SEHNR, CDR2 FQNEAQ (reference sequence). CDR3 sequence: CASSLKLGQVRYEQYF. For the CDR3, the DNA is TGTGCCAGCAGCCTAAAGTTGGGACAGGTAAGATACGAGCAGTACTTC.

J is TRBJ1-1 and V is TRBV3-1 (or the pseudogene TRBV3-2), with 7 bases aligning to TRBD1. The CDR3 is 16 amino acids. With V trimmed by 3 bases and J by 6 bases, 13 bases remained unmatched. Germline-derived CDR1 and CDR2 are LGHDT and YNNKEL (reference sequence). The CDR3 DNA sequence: TGTGCCAGCAGCCAGGCTACCCTGACAGGGAAGGCTGAAGCTTTCTTT. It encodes CASSQATLTGKAEAFF.

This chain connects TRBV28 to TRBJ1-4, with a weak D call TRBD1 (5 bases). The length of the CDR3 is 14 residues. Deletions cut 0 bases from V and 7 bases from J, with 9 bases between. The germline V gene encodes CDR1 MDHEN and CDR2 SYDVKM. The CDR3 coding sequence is TGTGCCAGCAGTTTATGGTGGGGGGGTGAAAAACTGTTTTTT. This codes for CASSLWWGGEKLFF. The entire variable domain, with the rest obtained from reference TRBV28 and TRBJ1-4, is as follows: DVKVTQSSRYLVKRTGEKVFLECVQDMDHENMFWYRQDPGLGLRLIYFSYDVKMKEKGDIPEGYSVSREKKERFSLILESASTNQTSMYLCASSLWWGGEKLFFGSGTQLSVL.

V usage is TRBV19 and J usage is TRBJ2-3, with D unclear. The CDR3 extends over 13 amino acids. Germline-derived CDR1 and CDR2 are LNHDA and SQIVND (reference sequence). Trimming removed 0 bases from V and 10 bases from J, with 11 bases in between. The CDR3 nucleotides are TGTGCCAGTAGTATAGAGAACCCAGAAGCGCAGTATTTT. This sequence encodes CASSIENPEAQYF.

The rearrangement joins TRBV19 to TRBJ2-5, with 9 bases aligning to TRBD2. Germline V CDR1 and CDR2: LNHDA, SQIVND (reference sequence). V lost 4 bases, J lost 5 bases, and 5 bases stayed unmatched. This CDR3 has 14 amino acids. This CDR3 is CASSTGTSLETQYF. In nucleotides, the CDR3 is TGTGCCAGTAGTACAGGGACTAGCCTGGAGACCCAGTACTTC.

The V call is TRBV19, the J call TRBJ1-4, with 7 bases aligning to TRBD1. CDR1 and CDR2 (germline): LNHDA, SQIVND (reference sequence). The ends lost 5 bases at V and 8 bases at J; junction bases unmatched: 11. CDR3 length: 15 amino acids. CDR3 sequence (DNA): TGTGCCAGTAGTCCTCACAGGGGAGGTAGCGAAAAACTGTTTTTT. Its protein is CASSPHRGGSEKLFF.

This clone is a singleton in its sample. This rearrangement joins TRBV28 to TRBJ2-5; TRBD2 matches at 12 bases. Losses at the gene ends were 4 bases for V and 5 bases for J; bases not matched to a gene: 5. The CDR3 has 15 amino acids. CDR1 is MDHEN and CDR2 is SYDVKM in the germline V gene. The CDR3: CASSWTSGVAETQYF. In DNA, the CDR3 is TGTGCCAGCAGTTGGACTAGCGGGGTCGCTGAGACCCAGTACTTC.

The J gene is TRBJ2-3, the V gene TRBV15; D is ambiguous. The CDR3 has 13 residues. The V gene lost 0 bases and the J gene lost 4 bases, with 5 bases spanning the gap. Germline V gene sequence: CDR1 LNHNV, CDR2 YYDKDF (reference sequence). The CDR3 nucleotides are TGTGCCACCAGCAGAGATCTGGCAGATACGCAGTATTTT. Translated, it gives CATSRDLADTQYF. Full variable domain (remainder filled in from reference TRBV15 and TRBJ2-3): DAMVIQNPRYQVTQFGKPVTLSCSQTLNHNVMYWYQQKSSQAPKLLFHYYDKDFNNEADTPDNFQSRRPNTSFCFLDIRSPGLGDTAMYLCATSRDLADTQYFGPGTRLTVL.

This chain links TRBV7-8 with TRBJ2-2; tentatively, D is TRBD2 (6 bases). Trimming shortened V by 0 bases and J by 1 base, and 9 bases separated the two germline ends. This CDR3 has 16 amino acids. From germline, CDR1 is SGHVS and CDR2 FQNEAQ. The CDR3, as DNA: TGTGCCAGCAGCTTAGCCTTCGGGGGGAACACCGGGGAGCTGTTTTTT. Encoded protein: CASSLAFGGNTGELFF.

The CDR3 loop reads CASSLTKGRTGGTEAFF. The CDR3 region has the DNA TGTGCCAGCAGCTTAACAAAAGGGCGGACAGGGGGCACTGAAGCTTTCTTT. The chain joins TRBV7-7 to TRBJ1-1; 10 bases are a match to TRBD1. There are 17 residues in the CDR3. Germline V gene lookup returns CDR1 SSHAT and CDR2 FNYEAQ (reference sequence). After removal of 2 bases from V and 4 bases from J, the junction contained 10 bases not matched to a gene.

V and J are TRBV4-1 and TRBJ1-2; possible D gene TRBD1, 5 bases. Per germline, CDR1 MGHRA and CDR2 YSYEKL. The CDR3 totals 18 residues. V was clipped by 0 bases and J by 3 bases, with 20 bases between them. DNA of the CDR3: TGCGCCAGCAGCCAAGAAGATGTACGTAATCGGGGGTACTATGGCTACACCTTC. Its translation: CASSQEDVRNRGYYGYTF.

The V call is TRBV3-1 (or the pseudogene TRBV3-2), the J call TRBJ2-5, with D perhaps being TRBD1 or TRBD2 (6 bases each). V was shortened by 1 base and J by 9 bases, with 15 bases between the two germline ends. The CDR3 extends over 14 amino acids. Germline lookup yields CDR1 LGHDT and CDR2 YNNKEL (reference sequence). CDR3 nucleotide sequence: TGTGCCAGCAGCCAAGGTGGGGGGCCTGGGTCCCAGTACTTC. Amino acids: CASSQGGGPGSQYF.

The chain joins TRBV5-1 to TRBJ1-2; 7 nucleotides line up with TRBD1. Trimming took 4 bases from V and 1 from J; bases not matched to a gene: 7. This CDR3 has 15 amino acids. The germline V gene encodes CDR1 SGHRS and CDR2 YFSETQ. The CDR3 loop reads CASSIDGTDNYGYTF. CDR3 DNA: TGCGCCAGCAGCATAGACGGGACAGATAACTATGGCTACACCTTC. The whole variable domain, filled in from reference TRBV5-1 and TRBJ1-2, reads KAGVTQTPRYLIKTRGQQVTLSCSPISGHRSVSWYQQTPGQGLQFLFEYFSETQRNKGNFPGRFSGRQFSNSRSEMNVSTLELGDSALYLCASSIDGTDNYGYTFGSGTRLTVV.

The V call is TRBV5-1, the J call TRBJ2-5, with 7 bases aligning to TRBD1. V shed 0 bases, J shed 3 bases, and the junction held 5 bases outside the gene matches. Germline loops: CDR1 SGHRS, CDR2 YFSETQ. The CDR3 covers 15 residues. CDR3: CASSLAGTAEETQYF. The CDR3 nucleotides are TGCGCCAGCAGCTTGGCAGGGACAGCTGAAGAGACCCAGTACTTC.